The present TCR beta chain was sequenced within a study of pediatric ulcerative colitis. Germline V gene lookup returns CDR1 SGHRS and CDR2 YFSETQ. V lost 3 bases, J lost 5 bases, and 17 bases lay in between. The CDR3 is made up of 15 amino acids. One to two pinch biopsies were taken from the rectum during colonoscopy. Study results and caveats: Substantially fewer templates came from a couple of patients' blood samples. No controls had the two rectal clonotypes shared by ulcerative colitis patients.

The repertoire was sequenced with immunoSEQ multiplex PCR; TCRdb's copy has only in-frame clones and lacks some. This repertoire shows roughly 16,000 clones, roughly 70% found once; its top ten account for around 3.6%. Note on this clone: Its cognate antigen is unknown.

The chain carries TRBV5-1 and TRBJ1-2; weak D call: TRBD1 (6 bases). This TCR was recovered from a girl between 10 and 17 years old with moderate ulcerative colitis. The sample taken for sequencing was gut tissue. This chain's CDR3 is CASSSEPGARYGYTF. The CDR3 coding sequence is TGCGCCAGCAGCTCGGAGCCGGGGGCACGGTATGGCTACACCTTC.